The present T cell receptor beta chain was sequenced within a study of T-cell memory formation after mild COVID-19. General study points: Shrinking CD4+ clones resided mostly in CM and EM, and CD8+ ones in EMRA. Second-wave clones that peaked on day 37 lacked confirmed SARS-CoV-2 specificity. Cross-reactive memory seemingly joined, as some responding clones were found in pre-infection memory.

CDR3 size: 17 residues. Trimming pared 1 base from V and 3 bases from J, leaving 16 bases between. Germline lookup yields CDR1 MGHDK and CDR2 SYGVNS. This clonotype was seen at least ten times. Its specificity is unknown. TCRdb recomputed calls from the 5' RACE reads with MiXCR, one row per CDR3 protein. This sample has 250,000 to 350,000 distinct CDR3 sequences, with roughly an eighth found just once. The specimen was PBMCs or a T cell subset sorted from them (not recorded which). The receptor's source is a man aged 18 to 29 who had mild COVID-19 (a few samples of this study predate the infection). Cell type and time point are not known. This rearrangement joins TRBV25-1 to TRBJ1-5; TRBD1 is a possible D gene (6 bases). CDR3 nucleotides: TGTGCCAGCAGTGAATCAAACAGGGCAATCGACAATCAGCCCCAGCATTTT. It yields the protein CASSESNRAIDNQPQHF.